The sample holds a few counts of the clone carrying this T cell receptor beta chain. The method was immunoSEQ multiplex PCR; TCRdb's version includes in-frame clones alone and lacks a portion of them. The table lists 700,000 or so clones, approximately 85% of them singletons. This entry is derived from a study of shared T cell receptors in the human thymus. These records were also assigned to another study, of human thymus T cells.

Source material: thymocytes. The clonotype was recovered from a girl under three years old with a congenital heart defect.

DNA for the CDR3: TGTGCCAGTAGTATCTCAACCGGACAGGGATGGGTTCAGCCCCAGCATTTT. This encodes CASSISTGQGWVQPQHF. The chain is built from TRBV19 and TRBJ1-5; 8 bases map to TRBD1. This CDR3 has 17 residues. Germline V lookup: CDR1 LNHDA, CDR2 SQIVND (reference sequence). The J segment lost 6 bases and the V segment lost 3 bases, leaving 13 bases of the junction unmatched.